Listed here are 23 T cell receptor beta chains from one sample, sequenced in a study of blood T cell repertoires in COVID-19. Repertoires were generated with immunoSEQ multiplex PCR, while TCRdb's copy carries only in-frame clones and drops some. This sample has about 140,000 clones, with about 79% found just once. The source material was peripheral blood. These receptors originate from a woman older than 75 with active or convalescent COVID-19.

This clone has more than one count but fewer than ten. The J gene is TRBJ1-1, the V gene TRBV12-3 or TRBV12-4; D is unresolved. The V end was cut by 8 bases, the J end by 6 bases, with 16 bases between. This CDR3 region has 13 residues. In DNA, the CDR3 is TGTGCCAGCGGAATAATAGCGGGAGCTGAAGCTTTCTTT. Its translation is CASGIIAGAEAFF.

The gene calls are TRBV3-1 (or the pseudogene TRBV3-2) and TRBJ2-1; TRBD2 matches at 9 bases. This CDR3 is 16 amino acids long. Germline CDR1 is LGHDT and CDR2 is YNNKEL (reference sequence). The V gene end was trimmed by 3 bases and the J gene end by 6 bases; junction bases not matched to a gene: 9. The CDR3 spells CASSQMGSGGTNEQFF. CDR3 nucleotides: TGTGCCAGCAGCCAGATGGGTAGCGGGGGAACCAATGAGCAGTTCTTC.

The chain recombines TRBV6-2 or TRBV6-3 with TRBJ2-3, with 13 nucleotides matching TRBD2. V lost 2 bases and J lost 5; bases outside the gene matches: 7. Germline CDR1 reads MNHEY; CDR2 reads SVGEGT. CDR3 length equals 17 residues. The CDR3 DNA reads as TGTGCCAGCAGTTACCCTACTAGCGGGGGGGCCAAAGATACGCAGTATTTT. Encoded protein: CASSYPTSGGAKDTQYF.

CDR3 nucleotide sequence: TGTGCCAGCAGTGAAAGTCAGGGCGATGGCTACACCTTC. Protein sequence: CASSESQGDGYTF. The J gene is TRBJ1-2, the V gene TRBV6-1, with TRBD1 as a possible D gene (5 bases). Germline assignment: CDR1 MNHNS and CDR2 SASEGT. This CDR3 has 13 amino acids. Trimming shortened V by 2 bases and J by 6 bases, and 10 bases separated the two germline ends.

The chain combines TRBV5-1 with TRBJ2-1, with a weak D call TRBD2 (5 bases). The CDR3 is 12 residues long. The ends were cut back, 4 bases at V and 10 bases at J, with 12 bases in the middle. CDR1 is SGHRS and CDR2 is YFSETQ in the germline V gene. The CDR3 loop is CASSAIEGEQFF. CDR3 nucleotide sequence: TGCGCCAGCAGCGCAATAGAGGGAGAGCAGTTCTTC.

V gene TRBV6-2 or TRBV6-3 combines with J gene TRBJ1-6; a weak D match, TRBD1 (5 bases). The CDR3 runs to 15 residues. Per the germline V gene, CDR1 is MNHEY and CDR2 is SVGEGT. V was trimmed by 6 bases and J by 6 bases, leaving 15 bases between them. As DNA, the CDR3 is TGTGCCAGCAGCCGAGGCGGGGCCTCTAATTCACCCCTCCACTTT. Amino acid sequence: CASSRGGASNSPLHF.

This chain connects TRBV7-2 to TRBJ2-7; weak D call: TRBD1 (5 bases). V was clipped by 2 bases and J by 5 bases, with 10 bases between them. This CDR3 is 13 amino acids long. Germline V gene sequence: CDR1 SGHTA, CDR2 FQGNSA. As DNA, the CDR3 is TGTGCCAGCAGCTTATGGCAGGGTAACGAGCAGTACTTC. It translates to CASSLWQGNEQYF.

The rearrangement joins TRBV5-1 to TRBJ2-3; D is ambiguous. V was shortened by 0 bases and J by 3 bases, with 8 bases between the two germline ends. The V gene's germline CDR1 is SGHRS and CDR2 YFSETQ. The CDR3 extends over 14 amino acids. The CDR3 here is CASSLVRVTDTQYF. CDR3 nucleotide sequence: TGCGCCAGCAGCTTGGTAAGAGTTACAGATACGCAGTATTTT.

CDR3 sequence reads: CAISEGGRGSNQPQHF. The CDR3 nucleotides are TGTGCCATCAGTGAGGGGGGGAGGGGGAGCAATCAGCCCCAGCATTTT. The J gene is TRBJ1-5, the V gene TRBV10-3; a possible D gene is TRBD1 (6 bases). Germline CDR1 and CDR2: ENHRY and SYGVKD. V gave up 2 bases and J gave up 1 base, with 12 bases separating them. The CDR3 extends over 16 amino acids.

This clone has a handful of counts. V gene TRBV6-5 combines with J gene TRBJ1-3; no clear D. The CDR3 is 15 amino acids. Deletions cut 6 bases from V and 4 bases from J, with 16 bases between. Germline CDR1 reads MNHEY; CDR2 reads SVGAGI. The CDR3 coding sequence is TGTGCCAGCAGGTCACAAGGAGGGCTCGGAAACACCATATATTTT. It translates to CASRSQGGLGNTIYF.

Only one count was recorded for this clone. V is TRBV30 and J is TRBJ1-4; 7 nucleotides match TRBD1. From germline, CDR1 is GTSNPN and CDR2 SVGIG (reference sequence). The CDR3 covers 16 residues. The trim removed 3 bases at V and 8 bases at J, leaving 15 bases unmatched. This CDR3 reads CAWRVLGGQLGEKLFF. The CDR3, as DNA: TGTGCCTGGAGGGTTCTGGGGGGACAGTTAGGCGAAAAACTGTTTTTT. The full variable domain, rest sourced from reference TRBV30 and TRBJ1-4, is SQTIHQWPATLVQPVGSPLSLECTVEGTSNPNLYWYRQAAGRGLQLLFYSVGIGQISSEVPQNLSASRPQDRQFILSSKKLLLSDSGFYLCAWRVLGGQLGEKLFFGSGTQLSVL.

The rearrangement uses TRBV28 and TRBJ1-4; weak D call: TRBD1 (5 bases). With 6 bases removed from V and 8 bases from J, the gap between germline ends came to 16 bases. This CDR3 comprises 14 residues. Germline CDR1 MDHEN, CDR2 SYDVKM. The CDR3 bases are TGTGCCAGCAGAATCGAGGGGAGGGTGGAAAAACTGTTTTTT. Its protein is CASRIEGRVEKLFF.

The chain joins TRBV5-6 to TRBJ1-6, with no clear D. The CDR3 contains 15 residues. The germline CDR1 and CDR2 sequences are SGHDT and YYEEEE. The germline V and J ends were trimmed by 2 bases and 3 bases, with 9 bases remaining between them. CDR3 residues: CASSFGSLYNSPLHF. The CDR3 coding sequence is TGTGCCAGCAGCTTCGGTTCTCTCTATAATTCACCCCTCCACTTT.

The chain employs TRBV3-1 (or the pseudogene TRBV3-2) and TRBJ2-2, with 14 bases matching TRBD2. Germline lookup yields CDR1 LGHDT and CDR2 YNNKEL (reference sequence). This CDR3 has 19 amino acids. Trimming removed 1 base from V and 2 bases from J; junction bases left unmatched: 6. CDR3 DNA sequence: TGTGCCAGCAGCCAAGGAGGACTAGCGGGGGGACTAAACACCGGGGAGCTGTTTTTT. It codes for CASSQGGLAGGLNTGELFF.

The chain uses TRBV28 and TRBJ1-1, with 8 bases fitting TRBD1. The CDR3 extends over 16 amino acids. V lost 5 bases, J lost 5 bases, and 13 bases stayed unmatched. CDR1 and CDR2 (germline): MDHEN, SYDVKM. Here the CDR3 reads CASSLDATGGSTEAFF. CDR3 DNA sequence: TGTGCCAGCAGTCTCGACGCCACAGGGGGGAGTACTGAAGCTTTCTTT.

This chain uses TRBV11-1 with TRBJ2-7, with 8 bases fitting TRBD1. CDR3 length: 15 amino acids. CDR1 is SGHAT, CDR2 FQDESV, per germline (reference sequence). The V gene end was trimmed by 6 bases and the J gene end by 3 bases; junction bases not matched to a gene: 10. The CDR3 DNA sequence: TGTGCCAGCAGTCGGACCGGGACAGGTTTCTACGAGCAGTACTTC. Residues: CASSRTGTGFYEQYF.

This chain joins TRBV18 and TRBJ1-1; a weak D match, TRBD1 (5 bases). V dropped 4 bases and J dropped 1 base, with 7 bases sitting between them. Looked up from germline, CDR1 is KGHSH and CDR2 is LQKENI. The CDR3 consists of 13 residues. In DNA form, the CDR3 reads TGTGCCAGCTCACGGGGGGAGAACACTGAAGCTTTCTTT. Protein: CASSRGENTEAFF. Together with reference TRBV18 and TRBJ1-1, the CDR3 gives the full variable domain: NAGVMQNPRHLVRRRGQEARLRCSPMKGHSHVYWYRQLPEEGLKFMVYLQKENIIDESGMPKERFSAEFPKEGPSILRIQQVVRGDSAAYFCASSRGENTEAFFGQGTRLTVV.

The rearrangement joins TRBV2 to TRBJ1-1, with TRBD1 matching 11 bases. Germline V gives CDR1 SNHLY, CDR2 FYNNEI. V dropped 7 bases and J dropped 4; count of bases not matched to a gene: 5. This CDR3 is 14 amino acids long. DNA of the CDR3: TGTGCCAGCATTCCGGACAGGGGGCTCACTGAAGCTTTCTTT. Translated, it gives CASIPDRGLTEAFF.

This clone occurred a few times. The genes are TRBV5-4 and TRBJ2-5; possibly TRBD1 for D (6 bases). Per the germline V gene, CDR1 is SGHNT and CDR2 is YYREEE (reference sequence). The ends were cut back, 0 bases at V and 6 bases at J, with 12 bases in the middle. The CDR3 consists of 14 residues. The CDR3, as DNA: TGTGCCAGCAGCTTGGACTCAGGGGTTAAGACCCAGTACTTC. This encodes CASSLDSGVKTQYF.

This clone turned up a few times. The V gene is TRBV10-2, the J gene TRBJ2-6, with no clear D. V lost 2 bases to trimming and J lost 3 bases, with 5 bases between them. The CDR3 length is 14 residues. Per the germline V gene, CDR1 is WSHSY and CDR2 is SAAADI. The chain's CDR3 is CASSEVNGANVLTF. CDR3 nucleotide sequence: TGCGCCAGCAGTGAGGTAAATGGGGCCAACGTCCTGACTTTC.

Only one count was recorded for this clone. The V call is TRBV10-1, the J call TRBJ2-2, with D unclear. The CDR3 spans 12 residues. Germline V gives CDR1 WNHNN, CDR2 SYGVQD (reference sequence). The germline V and J ends were trimmed by 6 bases and 3 bases, with 5 bases remaining between them. CDR3 bases: TGCGCCAGCAGCCATTACACCGGGGAGCTGTTTTTT. It is translated as CASSHYTGELFF.

The V and J genes are TRBV27 and TRBJ2-1, with 7 nucleotides matching TRBD1. After removal of 6 bases from V and 9 bases from J, the junction contained 11 bases not matched to a gene. Looked up from germline, CDR1 is MNHEY and CDR2 is SMNVEV (reference sequence). This CDR3 is built from 14 residues. The CDR3 sequence is CASRISTGASEQFF. The CDR3 nucleotides read TGTGCCAGCAGAATATCAACAGGGGCGAGTGAGCAGTTCTTC.

This chain links TRBV5-1 with TRBJ1-1; D may be TRBD1 (5 bases). CDR3 size: 12 residues. CDR1 and CDR2 from the germline V gene are SGHRS and YFSETQ. The V and J ends lost 5 bases and 4 bases respectively, with 9 bases between them. For the CDR3, the DNA is TGCGCCAGCAGGGAGGGGCGCACTGAAGCTTTCTTT. Encoded protein: CASREGRTEAFF. Based on the CDR3 plus reference TRBV5-1 and TRBJ1-1, the full variable domain is KAGVTQTPRYLIKTRGQQVTLSCSPISGHRSVSWYQQTPGQGLQFLFEYFSETQRNKGNFPGRFSGRQFSNSRSEMNVSTLELGDSALYLCASREGRTEAFFGQGTRLTVV.